The source of this TCR beta chain is a study of T-cell reconstitution after alpha-beta-depleted transplantation in children. Preparing the TCRbeta library involved the use of unique molecular identifiers. In TCRdb, the PCR reads were re-called with MiXCR into one record per CDR3 protein. This repertoire shows some 95,000 distinct CDR3 sequences, about 25% found once; its top ten account for about a fifth. V was shortened by 4 bases and J by 5 bases, with 12 bases between the two germline ends. Germline CDR1 reads SNHLY; CDR2 reads FYNNEI. This CDR3 spans 15 amino acids. Study observations and caveats: Several hundred expanded graft clones reportedly supplied alpha-beta T cells about two months after transplant. Hyperexpanded clones declined; after one year, newly produced T cells mostly supplied diversity.

This clonotype came up a few times. Its antigen is undetermined. This clonotype was obtained from a boy aged 2 to 10 with acute lymphoblastic leukemia, due to receive a stem cell transplant. The input for sequencing was PBMCs, taken before TCRalphabeta/CD19-depleted stem cell transplant. V gene TRBV2 combines with J gene TRBJ1-6; TRBD1 might be the D (6 bases). CDR3 amino acids: CASSASGHNNSPLHF. The CDR3 nucleotides read TGTGCCAGCAGTGCCTCGGGACACAATAATTCACCCCTCCACTTT. Based on the CDR3 plus reference TRBV2 and TRBJ1-6, the full variable domain is EPEVTQTPSHQVTQMGQEVILRCVPISNHLYFYWYRQILGQKVEFLVSFYNNEISEKSEIFDDQFSVERPDGSNFTLKIRSTKLEDSAMYFCASSASGHNNSPLHFGNGTRLTVT.